This T cell receptor (beta chain) stems from a study of cytomegalovirus exposure and HLA in healthy donors. About the research overall: Unique TCR beta sequences numbering some 110 million came from some 200 million T cells in an earlier analysis.

CDR3 length: 15 residues. CDR1 and CDR2 from the germline V gene are SGHNT and YENEEA. V lost 2 bases, J lost 0 bases, and 8 bases lay in between. Worth noting for this clone: Its specificity is not known.

Notes on the study in general: It was likely that a cluster of highly shared sequence variants was a sequencing artifact.

Primers for the PCR totalled 60 Vbeta and 13 Jbeta. Clones were sequenced by immunoSEQ multiplex PCR, and TCRdb holds only the in-frame ones, with some missing. The sample has about 190,000 clones, under 85% seen once. The receptor was isolated from a woman under 30 in good health and CMV-seronegative. The rearrangement uses TRBV11-3 and TRBJ2-1; D not certain. Sequencing input: PBMCs. Here the CDR3 reads CASSLSASSYNEQFF. The CDR3 DNA sequence: TGTGCCAGCAGCTTAAGCGCTAGCTCCTACAATGAGCAGTTCTTC.